The clone carrying this TCR beta chain was seen only a few times. What it recognizes is unknown. Trimming removed 3 bases from V and 1 base from J, with 13 bases in between. CDR1 SGHRS and CDR2 YFSETQ come from the germline V gene. The CDR3 extends over 15 amino acids. Some clones are missing from TCRdb's copy, which holds only in-frame ones; the method was immunoSEQ multiplex PCR. The sample shows approximately 150,000 clones, almost 90% of them seen only once. The data were taken from a study of T cell responses to AZD1222 COVID-19 vaccine. Study results and limitations: There were repertoire samples only from the period after the peak T cell response. In a largely white British group with more females than males, clonal diversity was possibly underestimated. Recipients of AZD1222 seropositive at baseline numbered only 6 or 7. CD4 TCRs linked to vaccination spanned spike, dominating at 160-218 and 743-854.

The chain links TRBV5-1 to TRBJ1-1; maybe TRBD1 (6 bases). The sequence was collected from an adult who received the AZD1222 COVID-19 vaccine. The source material was peripheral blood, sampled 28 days after the second AZD1222 dose. The DNA of the CDR3 is TGCGCCAGCAGCTCCGGGGGCGCGGGGAACACTGAAGCTTTCTTT. As protein: CASSSGGAGNTEAFF.